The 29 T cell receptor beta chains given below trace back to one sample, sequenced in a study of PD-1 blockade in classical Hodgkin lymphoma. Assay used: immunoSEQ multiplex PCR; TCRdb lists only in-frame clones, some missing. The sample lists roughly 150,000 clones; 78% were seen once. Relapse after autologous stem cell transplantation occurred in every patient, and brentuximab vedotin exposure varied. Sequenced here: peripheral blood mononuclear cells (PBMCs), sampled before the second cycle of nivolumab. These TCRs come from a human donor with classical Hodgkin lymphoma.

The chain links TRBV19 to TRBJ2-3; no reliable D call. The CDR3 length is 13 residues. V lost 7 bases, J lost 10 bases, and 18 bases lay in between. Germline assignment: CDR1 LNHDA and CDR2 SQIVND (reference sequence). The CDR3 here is CASNTPPRGAQYF. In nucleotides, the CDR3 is TGTGCCAGTAATACTCCTCCGCGAGGAGCGCAGTATTTT.

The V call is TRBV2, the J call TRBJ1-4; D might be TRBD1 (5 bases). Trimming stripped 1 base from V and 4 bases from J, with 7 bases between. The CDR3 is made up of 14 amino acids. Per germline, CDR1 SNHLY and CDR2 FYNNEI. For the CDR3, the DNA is TGTGCCAGCAGTGAAGGACAGTATAATGAAAAACTGTTTTTT. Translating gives CASSEGQYNEKLFF.

CDR3 amino acids: CASSQEGQGPYEQYF. The DNA for the CDR3 is TGTGCCAGCAGCCAAGAGGGACAGGGGCCCTACGAGCAGTACTTC. This chain uses TRBV4-2 with TRBJ2-7; 10 positions agree with TRBD1. V was clipped by 0 bases and J by 2 bases; unmatched bases: 1. The CDR3 extends over 15 amino acids. CDR1 LGHNA and CDR2 YNFKEQ come from the germline V gene.

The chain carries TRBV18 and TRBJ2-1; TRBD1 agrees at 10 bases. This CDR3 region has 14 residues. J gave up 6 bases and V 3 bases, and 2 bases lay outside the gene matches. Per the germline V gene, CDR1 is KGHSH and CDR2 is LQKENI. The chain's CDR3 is CASSPWTGGNEQFF. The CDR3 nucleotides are TGTGCCAGCTCACCCTGGACAGGGGGCAATGAGCAGTTCTTC.

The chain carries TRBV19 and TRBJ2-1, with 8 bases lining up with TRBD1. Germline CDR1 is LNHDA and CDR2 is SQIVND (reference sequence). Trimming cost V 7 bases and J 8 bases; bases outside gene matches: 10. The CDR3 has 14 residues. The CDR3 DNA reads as TGTGCCAGTATTACCGCCGGACAGGGCCATGAGCAGTTCTTC. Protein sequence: CASITAGQGHEQFF.

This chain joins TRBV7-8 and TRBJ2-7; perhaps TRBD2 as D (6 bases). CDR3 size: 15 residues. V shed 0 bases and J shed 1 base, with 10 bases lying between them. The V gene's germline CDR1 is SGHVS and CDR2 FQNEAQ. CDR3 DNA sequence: TGTGCCAGCAGCTTAGCGGAGGGTTTATCCTACGAGCAGTACTTC. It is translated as CASSLAEGLSYEQYF.

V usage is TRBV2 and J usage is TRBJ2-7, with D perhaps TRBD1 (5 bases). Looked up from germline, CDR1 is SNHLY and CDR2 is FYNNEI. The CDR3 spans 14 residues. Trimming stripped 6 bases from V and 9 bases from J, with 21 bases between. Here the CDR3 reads CASSYDSTLFGQYF. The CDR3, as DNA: TGTGCCAGCAGCTACGACAGTACCTTATTCGGGCAGTACTTC.

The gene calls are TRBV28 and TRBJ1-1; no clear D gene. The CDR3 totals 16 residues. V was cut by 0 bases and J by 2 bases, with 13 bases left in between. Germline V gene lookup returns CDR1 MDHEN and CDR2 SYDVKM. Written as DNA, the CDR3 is TGTGCCAGCAGTTTATGGAGGGTGGAGGTTAACACTGAAGCTTTCTTT. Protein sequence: CASSLWRVEVNTEAFF.

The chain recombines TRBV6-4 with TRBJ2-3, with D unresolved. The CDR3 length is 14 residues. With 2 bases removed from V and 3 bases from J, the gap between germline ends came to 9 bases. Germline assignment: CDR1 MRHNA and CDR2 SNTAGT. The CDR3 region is CASSDEYLTDTQYF. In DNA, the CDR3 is TGTGCCAGCAGTGACGAGTACTTGACAGATACGCAGTATTTT.

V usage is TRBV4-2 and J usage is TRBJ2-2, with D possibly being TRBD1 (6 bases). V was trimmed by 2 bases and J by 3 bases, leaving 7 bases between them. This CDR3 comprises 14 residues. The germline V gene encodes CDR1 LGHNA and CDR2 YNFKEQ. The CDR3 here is CASSQQGYTGELFF. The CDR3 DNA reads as TGTGCCAGCAGCCAACAGGGGTACACCGGGGAGCTGTTTTTT.

The CDR3 reads CASSELENTEAFF. The CDR3 DNA sequence: TGTGCCAGCAGTGAGCTTGAGAACACTGAAGCTTTCTTT. The genes are TRBV2 and TRBJ1-1; D remains unclear. The CDR3 runs 13 residues. CDR1 is SNHLY, CDR2 FYNNEI, per germline. With 3 bases removed from V and 1 base from J, the gap between germline ends came to 6 bases.

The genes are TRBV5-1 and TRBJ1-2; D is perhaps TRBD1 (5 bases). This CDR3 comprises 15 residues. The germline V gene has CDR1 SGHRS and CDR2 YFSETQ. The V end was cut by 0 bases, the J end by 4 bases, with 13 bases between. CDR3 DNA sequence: TGCGCCAGCAGCTTGGAAGGGACGGAAGGCTATGGCTACACCTTC. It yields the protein CASSLEGTEGYGYTF.

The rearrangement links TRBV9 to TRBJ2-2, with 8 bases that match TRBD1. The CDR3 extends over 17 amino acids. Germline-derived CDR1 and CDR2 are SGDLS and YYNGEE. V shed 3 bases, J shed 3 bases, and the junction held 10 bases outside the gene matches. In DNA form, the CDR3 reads TGTGCCAGCAGCGCCCCGGTGGACAGGGCGGACACCGGGGAGCTGTTTTTT. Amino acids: CASSAPVDRADTGELFF. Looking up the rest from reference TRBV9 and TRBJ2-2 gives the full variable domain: DSGVTQTPKHLITATGQRVTLRCSPRSGDLSVYWYQQSLDQGLQFLIQYYNGEERAKGNILERFSAQQFPDLHSELNLSSLELGDSALYFCASSAPVDRADTGELFFGEGSRLTVL.

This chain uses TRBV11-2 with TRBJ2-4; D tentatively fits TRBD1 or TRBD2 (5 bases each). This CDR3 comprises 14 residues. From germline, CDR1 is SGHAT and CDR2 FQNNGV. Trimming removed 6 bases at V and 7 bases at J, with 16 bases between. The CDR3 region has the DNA TGTGCCAGCAGGGATGAGGGGAACACGAACATTCAGTACTTC. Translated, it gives CASRDEGNTNIQYF.

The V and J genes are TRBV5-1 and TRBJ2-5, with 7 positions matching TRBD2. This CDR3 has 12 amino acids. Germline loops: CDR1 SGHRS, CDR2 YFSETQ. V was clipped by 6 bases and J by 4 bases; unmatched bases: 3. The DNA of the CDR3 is TGCGCCAGCACCAGGGAGGGAGAGACCCAGTACTTC. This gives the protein CASTREGETQYF.

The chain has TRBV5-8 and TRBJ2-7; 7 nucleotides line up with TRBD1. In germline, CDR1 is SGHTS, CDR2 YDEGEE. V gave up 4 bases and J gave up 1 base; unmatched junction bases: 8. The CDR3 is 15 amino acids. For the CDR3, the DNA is TGTGCCAGCAGCGAGACAGGGTTGTTGTCCTACGAGCAGTACTTC. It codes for CASSETGLLSYEQYF.

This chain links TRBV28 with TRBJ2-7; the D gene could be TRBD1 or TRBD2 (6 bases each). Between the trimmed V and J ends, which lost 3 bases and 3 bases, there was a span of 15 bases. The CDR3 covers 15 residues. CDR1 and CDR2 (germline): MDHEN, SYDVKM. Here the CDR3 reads CASSLRGVQGYEQYF. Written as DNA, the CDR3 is TGTGCCAGCAGTTTGAGGGGGGTTCAGGGCTACGAGCAGTACTTC.

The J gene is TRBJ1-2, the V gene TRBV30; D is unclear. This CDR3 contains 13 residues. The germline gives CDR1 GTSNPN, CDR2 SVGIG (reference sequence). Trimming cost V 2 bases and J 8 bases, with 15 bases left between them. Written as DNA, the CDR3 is TGTGCCTGGAGTTCACAGCCGGGCGGGGGCTACACCTTC. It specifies CAWSSQPGGGYTF.

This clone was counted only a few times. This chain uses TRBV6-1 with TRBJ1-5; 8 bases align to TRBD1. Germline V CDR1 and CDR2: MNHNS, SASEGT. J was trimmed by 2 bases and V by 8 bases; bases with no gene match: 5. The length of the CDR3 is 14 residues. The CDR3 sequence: CASSTGDGNQPQHF. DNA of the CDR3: TGTGCCAGCTCGACAGGGGACGGCAATCAGCCCCAGCATTTT.

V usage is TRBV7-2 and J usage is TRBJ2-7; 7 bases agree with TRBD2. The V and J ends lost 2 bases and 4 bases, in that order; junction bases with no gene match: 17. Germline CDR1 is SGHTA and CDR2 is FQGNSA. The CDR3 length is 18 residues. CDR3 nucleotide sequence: TGTGCCAGCAGCTTAAGGTCTGCGCGTGGGCTAGCGGCTTACGAGCAGTACTTC. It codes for CASSLRSARGLAAYEQYF.

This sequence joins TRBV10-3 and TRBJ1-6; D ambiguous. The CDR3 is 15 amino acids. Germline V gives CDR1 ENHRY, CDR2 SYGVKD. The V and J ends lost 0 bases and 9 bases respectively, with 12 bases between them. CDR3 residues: CAISESGGNRSPLHF. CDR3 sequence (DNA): TGTGCCATCAGTGAGTCGGGAGGGAATCGTTCACCCCTCCACTTT.

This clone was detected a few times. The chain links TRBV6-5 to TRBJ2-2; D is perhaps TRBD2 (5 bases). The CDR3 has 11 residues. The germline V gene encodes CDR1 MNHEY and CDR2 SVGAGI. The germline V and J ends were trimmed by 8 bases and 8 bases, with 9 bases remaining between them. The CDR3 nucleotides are TGTGCCAGCGGGTCGGGGGGGGAGCTGTTTTTT. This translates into CASGSGGELFF.

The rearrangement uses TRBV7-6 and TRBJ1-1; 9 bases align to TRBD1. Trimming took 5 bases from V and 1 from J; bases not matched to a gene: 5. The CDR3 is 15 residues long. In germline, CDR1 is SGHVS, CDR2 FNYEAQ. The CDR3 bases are TGTGCCAGCAGCACCTCGGGACAGGGGAACACTGAAGCTTTCTTT. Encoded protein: CASSTSGQGNTEAFF. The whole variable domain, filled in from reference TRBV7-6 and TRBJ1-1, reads GAGVSQSPRYKVTKRGQDVALRCDPISGHVSLYWYRQALGQGPEFLTYFNYEAQQDKSGLPNDRFSAERPEGSISTLTIQRTEQRDSAMYRCASSTSGQGNTEAFFGQGTRLTVV.

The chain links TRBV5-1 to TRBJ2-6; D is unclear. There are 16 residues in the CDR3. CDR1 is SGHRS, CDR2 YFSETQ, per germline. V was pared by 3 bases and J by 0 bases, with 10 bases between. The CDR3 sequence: CASSYHMGSGANVLTF. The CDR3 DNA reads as TGCGCCAGCAGCTATCACATGGGCTCTGGGGCCAACGTCCTGACTTTC.

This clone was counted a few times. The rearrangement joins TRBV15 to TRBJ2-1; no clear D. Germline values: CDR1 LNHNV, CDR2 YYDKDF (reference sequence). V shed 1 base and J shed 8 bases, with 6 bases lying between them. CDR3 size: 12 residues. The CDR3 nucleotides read TGTGCCACCAGCAGAGGTGGGGATGAGCAGTTCTTC. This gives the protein CATSRGGDEQFF.

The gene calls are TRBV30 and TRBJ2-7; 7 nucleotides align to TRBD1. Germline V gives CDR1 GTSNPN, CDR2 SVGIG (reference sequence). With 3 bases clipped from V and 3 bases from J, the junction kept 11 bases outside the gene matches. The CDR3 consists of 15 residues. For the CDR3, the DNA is TGTGCCTGGAGAAGAAGACAGGGTCCCTACTACGAGCAGTACTTC. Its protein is CAWRRRQGPYYEQYF. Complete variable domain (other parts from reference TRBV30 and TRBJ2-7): SQTIHQWPATLVQPVGSPLSLECTVEGTSNPNLYWYRQAAGRGLQLLFYSVGIGQISSEVPQNLSASRPQDRQFILSSKKLLLSDSGFYLCAWRRRQGPYYEQYFGPGTRLTVT.

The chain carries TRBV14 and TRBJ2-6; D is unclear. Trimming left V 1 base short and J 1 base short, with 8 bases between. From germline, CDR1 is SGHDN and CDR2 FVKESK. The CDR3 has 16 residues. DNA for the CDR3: TGTGCCAGCAGCCAAGGGGTGACGTCTGGGGCCAACGTCCTGACTTTC. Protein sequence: CASSQGVTSGANVLTF.

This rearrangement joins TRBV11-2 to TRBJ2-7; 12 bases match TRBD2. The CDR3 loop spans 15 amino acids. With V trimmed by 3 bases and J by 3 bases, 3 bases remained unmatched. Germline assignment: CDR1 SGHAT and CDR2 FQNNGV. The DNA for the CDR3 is TGTGCCAGCAGCTTTTCTAGCGGGGGGGTCTACGAGCAGTACTTC. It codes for CASSFSSGGVYEQYF.

CDR3 nucleotide sequence: TGTGCCAGCAGTCCGCGCTCCCAAACCCTGAACACTGAAGCTTTCTTT. It translates to CASSPRSQTLNTEAFF. V gene TRBV27 combines with J gene TRBJ1-1; D is ambiguous. Deletions cut 5 bases from V and 0 bases from J, with 16 bases between. This CDR3 has 16 amino acids. CDR1 is MNHEY and CDR2 is SMNVEV in the germline V gene (reference sequence).